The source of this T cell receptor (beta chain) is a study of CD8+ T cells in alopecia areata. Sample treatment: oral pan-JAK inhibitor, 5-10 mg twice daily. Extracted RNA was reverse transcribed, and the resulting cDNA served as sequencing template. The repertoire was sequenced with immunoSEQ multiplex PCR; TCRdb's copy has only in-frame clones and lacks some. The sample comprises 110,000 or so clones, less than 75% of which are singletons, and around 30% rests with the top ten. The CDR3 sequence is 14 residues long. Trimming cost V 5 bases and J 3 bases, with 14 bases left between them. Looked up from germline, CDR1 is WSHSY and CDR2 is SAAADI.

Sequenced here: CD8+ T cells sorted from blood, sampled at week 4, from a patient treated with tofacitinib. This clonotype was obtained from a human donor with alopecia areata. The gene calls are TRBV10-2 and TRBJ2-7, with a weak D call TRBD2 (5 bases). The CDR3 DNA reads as TGCGCCAGCAGTACGGGAAGAGGGTACTACGAGCAGTACTTC. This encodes CASSTGRGYYEQYF.